What follows are 8 T cell receptor beta chains derived from one specimen sequenced in a study of T cell responses to AZD1222 COVID-19 vaccine. The method was immunoSEQ multiplex PCR; TCRdb's version includes in-frame clones alone and lacks a portion of them. The table shows approximately 150,000 clones, with 85% to 95% occurring only once. The specimen was peripheral blood, collected on day 0 of AZD1222 vaccination. The receptors here all came from an adult in good health.

This chain connects TRBV6-2 or TRBV6-3 to TRBJ2-1; 12 nucleotides agree with TRBD2. CDR1 and CDR2 (germline): MNHEY, SVGEGT. The CDR3 is 17 residues long. V dropped 2 bases and J dropped 1; count of bases not matched to a gene: 3. As DNA, the CDR3 is TGTGCCAGCAGTTACCTTGGACTAGCGGGGTCCTACAATGAGCAGTTCTTC. As protein: CASSYLGLAGSYNEQFF.

This chain uses TRBV7-2 with TRBJ2-7; D is tentatively TRBD1 or TRBD2 (5 bases each). Germline CDR1 SGHTA, CDR2 FQGNSA. The germline V and J ends were trimmed by 4 bases and 5 bases, with 12 bases remaining between them. The CDR3 extends over 13 amino acids. Written as DNA, the CDR3 is TGTGCCAGCAGCTCGGGGCGACATAACGAGCAGTACTTC. Protein sequence: CASSSGRHNEQYF.

The chain is built from TRBV19 and TRBJ1-1; D may be TRBD1 (6 bases). The germline V gene encodes CDR1 LNHDA and CDR2 SQIVND (reference sequence). The CDR3 length is 14 residues. V shed 6 bases and J shed 3 bases, with 14 bases lying between them. CDR3 coding DNA: TGTGCCAGTAGCCAACAGGGTCGGGACACTGAAGCTTTCTTT. Its protein is CASSQQGRDTEAFF.

The chain uses TRBV4-1 and TRBJ1-1; 7 bases line up with TRBD1. Germline CDR1 MGHRA, CDR2 YSYEKL. This CDR3 has 18 residues. V lost 3 bases and J lost 0; bases outside the gene matches: 13. The CDR3 nucleotides read TGCGCCAGCAGCCACGCACCGGCCAGGGGGGCCCTGAACACTGAAGCTTTCTTT. It is translated as CASSHAPARGALNTEAFF.

This chain uses TRBV11-2 with TRBJ1-2; D may be TRBD1 (5 bases). With 0 bases removed from V and 4 bases from J, the gap between germline ends came to 12 bases. Germline CDR1 is SGHAT and CDR2 is FQNNGV. The CDR3 extends over 15 amino acids. CDR3 region: CASSLDSRGVYGYTF. In DNA form, the CDR3 reads TGTGCCAGCAGCTTAGATTCGAGGGGTGTCTATGGCTACACCTTC.

The chain joins TRBV30 to TRBJ2-7, with 8 bases lining up with TRBD1. Germline CDR1 GTSNPN, CDR2 SVGIG (reference sequence). With V trimmed by 2 bases and J by 1 base, 4 bases remained unmatched. The CDR3 is made up of 14 amino acids. The CDR3 region is CAWSTGTGSYEQYF. CDR3 in DNA: TGTGCCTGGAGTACCGGGACAGGATCCTACGAGCAGTACTTC.

V gene TRBV4-3 combines with J gene TRBJ1-3; D is ambiguous. Per germline, CDR1 LGHNA and CDR2 YSLEER. With 0 bases removed from V and 0 bases from J, the gap between germline ends came to 0 bases. The CDR3 has 13 amino acids. The CDR3 DNA follows: TGCGCCAGCAGCCAAGACTCTGGAAACACCATATATTTT. It specifies CASSQDSGNTIYF.

The V and J genes are TRBV19 and TRBJ2-7, with 9 nucleotides matching TRBD2. The CDR3 loop spans 15 amino acids. The V and J ends lost 4 bases and 3 bases, in that order; junction bases with no gene match: 7. Germline loops: CDR1 LNHDA, CDR2 SQIVND (reference sequence). The CDR3: CASSKERAGGYEQYF. The CDR3 region has the DNA TGTGCCAGTAGTAAGGAGCGAGCGGGAGGCTACGAGCAGTACTTC.